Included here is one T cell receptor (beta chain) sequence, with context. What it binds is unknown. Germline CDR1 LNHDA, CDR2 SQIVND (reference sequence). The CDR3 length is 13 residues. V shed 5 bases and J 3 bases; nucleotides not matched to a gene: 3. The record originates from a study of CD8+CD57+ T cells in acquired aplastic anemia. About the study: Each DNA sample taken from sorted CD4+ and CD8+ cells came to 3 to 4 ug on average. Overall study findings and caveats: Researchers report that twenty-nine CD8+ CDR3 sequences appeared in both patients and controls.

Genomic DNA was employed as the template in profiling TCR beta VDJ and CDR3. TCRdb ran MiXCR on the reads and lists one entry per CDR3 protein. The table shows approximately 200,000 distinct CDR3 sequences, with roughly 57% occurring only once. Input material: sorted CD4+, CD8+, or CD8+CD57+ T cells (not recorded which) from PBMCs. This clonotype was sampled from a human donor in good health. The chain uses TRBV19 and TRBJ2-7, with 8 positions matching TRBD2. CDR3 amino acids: CASSPAGDYEQYF. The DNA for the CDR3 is TGTGCCAGTAGTCCAGCGGGAGACTACGAGCAGTACTTC.